This T cell receptor (beta chain) stems from a study of blood T cell repertoires in COVID-19. The CDR3 is 14 residues long. Deletions cut 2 bases from V and 0 bases from J, with 8 bases between. Germline values: CDR1 SGHNT, CDR2 YYREEE (reference sequence). Data came from immunoSEQ multiplex PCR; TCRdb stores just in-frame clones and leaves some out. The table lists approximately 100,000 clones, about 91% of them singletons. Specimen: peripheral blood. The rearrangement uses TRBV5-4 and TRBJ1-1; no firm D call. This sequence was found in a human donor in a cohort sampled during active COVID-19. The CDR3 coding sequence is TGTGCCAGCAGCTTAGGCGGGTTGAACACTGAAGCTTTCTTT. Translating gives CASSLGGLNTEAFF.